These 15 T cell receptor beta chains share one sample of origin, sequenced in a study of shared clonotypes between healthy human individuals. Clones were sequenced by immunoSEQ multiplex PCR, and TCRdb holds only the in-frame ones, with some missing. The sample shows roughly 700,000 clones, less than 95% of them seen only once. The specimen was memory CD8+ T cells from PBMCs. Subset noted: CD45RO+ cells pooled with CCR7-negative TemRA cells. These receptor sequences come from a man younger than 35 in good health. Some clones in this sample may be carry-over from other donors' samples.

The V and J genes are TRBV7-2 and TRBJ2-1, with 12 bases identical to TRBD2. Germline lookup yields CDR1 SGHTA and CDR2 FQGNSA. With V trimmed by 5 bases and J by 8 bases, 13 bases remained unmatched. The CDR3 contains 17 residues. The CDR3 coding sequence is TGTGCCAGCAGCCCACGGCTCGGGCTAGCGGGAGGGTATGAGCAGTTCTTC. Amino acid sequence: CASSPRLGLAGGYEQFF.

The chain employs TRBV5-4 and TRBJ2-7, with D possibly TRBD2 on 6 matching bases. The CDR3 has 13 amino acids. Between the trimmed V and J ends, which lost 4 bases and 7 bases, there was a span of 15 bases. From germline, CDR1 is SGHNT and CDR2 YYREEE (reference sequence). The CDR3 nucleotides are TGTGCCAGCAGCGGTCCGGAGGGGCAGGAGCAGTACTTC. Residues: CASSGPEGQEQYF.

This clone is a singleton in its sample. V usage is TRBV7-3 and J usage is TRBJ2-1; possibly TRBD2 for D (5 bases). The CDR3 runs 17 residues. Germline V gene sequence: CDR1 SGHTA, CDR2 FQGTGA. Trimming stripped 1 base from V and 8 bases from J, with 21 bases between. The CDR3 loop reads CASSLSSGQRWGHEQFF. The CDR3 DNA reads TGTGCCAGCAGCTTAAGCTCGGGTCAGCGGTGGGGTCATGAGCAGTTCTTC.

The chain carries TRBV19 and TRBJ1-1; D is ambiguous. Per germline, CDR1 LNHDA and CDR2 SQIVND (reference sequence). This CDR3 is built from 12 residues. V lost 2 bases and J 6 bases, leaving 7 bases between the germline ends. CDR3 amino acids: CASSIFGSEAFF. DNA of the CDR3: TGTGCCAGTAGTATATTTGGGTCTGAAGCTTTCTTT.

The V gene is TRBV5-5, the J gene TRBJ2-5, with no clear D. Deletions cut 6 bases from V and 8 bases from J, with 20 bases between. Germline values: CDR1 SGHKS, CDR2 YYEKEE (reference sequence). CDR3 length: 14 residues. CDR3 residues: CASTSWAAKSTQYF. CDR3 coding DNA: TGTGCCAGCACCTCGTGGGCAGCCAAGTCTACCCAGTACTTC.

The chain uses TRBV5-4 and TRBJ2-7; no definite D call. The V gene's germline CDR1 is SGHNT and CDR2 YYREEE (reference sequence). The CDR3 loop spans 13 amino acids. V was clipped by 0 bases and J by 6 bases, with 10 bases between them. This chain's CDR3 is CASSLEGPAEQYF. The CDR3 region has the DNA TGTGCCAGCAGCTTGGAGGGCCCTGCCGAGCAGTACTTC. Drawing the rest from reference TRBV5-4 and TRBJ2-7, the complete variable domain is ETGVTQSPTHLIKTRGQQVTLRCSSQSGHNTVSWYQQALGQGPQFIFQYYREEENGRGNFPPRFSGLQFPNYSSELNVNALELDDSALYLCASSLEGPAEQYFGPGTRLTVT.

J is TRBJ1-2 and V is TRBV7-9; maybe TRBD1 (6 bases). The CDR3 extends over 14 amino acids. Germline CDR1 and CDR2: SEHNR and FQNEAQ (reference sequence). V was shortened by 4 bases and J by 8 bases, with 17 bases between the two germline ends. The CDR3 nucleotides read TGTGCCAGCAGCTCGGAAACAGGGTCGACAGGCTACACCTTC. This codes for CASSSETGSTGYTF.

The rearrangement joins TRBV7-9 to TRBJ1-2; D not resolved. This CDR3 region has 13 residues. V was shortened by 4 bases and J by 2 bases, with 8 bases between the two germline ends. The germline V gene encodes CDR1 SEHNR and CDR2 FQNEAQ (reference sequence). Here the CDR3 reads CASSWVDNYGYTF. CDR3 nucleotide sequence: TGTGCCAGCAGCTGGGTCGACAACTATGGCTACACCTTC.

This clone has a single count. CDR3 in amino acids: CASRGQDYTGELFF. In DNA form, the CDR3 reads TGCGCCAGCAGAGGGCAGGACTATACCGGGGAGCTGTTTTTT. The chain recombines TRBV5-1 with TRBJ2-2, with D possibly TRBD2 on 6 matching bases. CDR1 and CDR2 (germline): SGHRS, YFSETQ. V lost 5 bases and J lost 5, with 13 bases in between. This CDR3 comprises 14 residues.

This chain joins TRBV6-1 and TRBJ2-7; D is perhaps TRBD1 (6 bases). Deletions cut 3 bases from V and 2 bases from J, with 11 bases between. Germline V gives CDR1 MNHNS, CDR2 SASEGT. The CDR3 is made up of 14 amino acids. DNA for the CDR3: TGTGCCAGCAGTGAGTACAGGGACACCTACGAGCAGTACTTC. Encoded protein: CASSEYRDTYEQYF.

The chain employs TRBV6-1 and TRBJ2-3, with D uncertain. The CDR3 extends over 11 amino acids. Per the germline V gene, CDR1 is MNHNS and CDR2 is SASEGT. Trimming shortened V by 7 bases and J by 4 bases, and 6 bases separated the two germline ends. CDR3 region: CASTVPDTQYF. The CDR3 DNA is TGTGCCAGCACCGTACCAGATACGCAGTATTTT.

V gene TRBV29-1 combines with J gene TRBJ2-2; 9 bases are shared with TRBD1. The CDR3 loop spans 15 amino acids. Germline V gene sequence: CDR1 SQVTM, CDR2 ANQGSEA. V trimming: 4 bases; J trimming: 4 bases; junction bases outside the gene matches: 7. The CDR3 DNA reads as TGCAGCGTTGTTAATGGACAGGGGTTCACCGGGGAGCTGTTTTTT. The encoded protein is CSVVNGQGFTGELFF.

V is TRBV6-6 and J is TRBJ2-3; maybe TRBD1 (6 bases). V shed 6 bases and J shed 4 bases, with 8 bases lying between them. Germline CDR1 MNHNY, CDR2 SVGAGI (reference sequence). This CDR3 is 12 amino acids long. The CDR3, as DNA: TGTGCCAGCAGACAGGGTTCAGATACGCAGTATTTT. It encodes CASRQGSDTQYF.

The chain carries TRBV9 and TRBJ1-1, with D tentatively TRBD1 (5 bases). CDR1 SGDLS and CDR2 YYNGEE come from the germline V gene. CDR3 length equals 14 residues. Trimming removed 0 bases from V and 1 base from J, with 7 bases in between. This chain's CDR3 is CASSVGGWNTEAFF. The CDR3 coding sequence is TGTGCCAGCAGCGTAGGGGGGTGGAACACTGAAGCTTTCTTT.

This clone was recorded once. The rearrangement links TRBV7-2 to TRBJ2-1, with D tentatively TRBD2 (6 bases). Trimming removed 7 bases from V and 0 bases from J, with 13 bases in between. There are 15 residues in the CDR3. Germline V gene data show CDR1 as SGHTA and CDR2 as FQGNSA. The CDR3 sequence: CASTPRRASYNEQFF. As DNA, the CDR3 is TGTGCCAGCACTCCCAGGAGGGCCTCCTACAATGAGCAGTTCTTC.